The 19 T cell receptor beta chains below were found in one sample sequenced in a study of OX40 agonist ivuxolimab in advanced cancers. Sequencing used immunoSEQ multiplex PCR; TCRdb keeps in-frame clones, though not all of them. The data hold fewer than 85,000 clones, with 80% to 90% observed a single time. Sequenced material: CD4+ or CD8+ T cells sorted from blood, taken in a trial of the OX40 agonist ivuxolimab. All receptors come from an adult with an advanced solid tumor such as melanoma, head and neck, liver or kidney cancer.

V and J are TRBV7-9 and TRBJ2-3; 7 nucleotides line up with TRBD2. With 11 bases clipped from V and 2 bases from J, the junction kept 7 bases outside the gene matches. The CDR3 covers 13 residues. CDR1 is SEHNR, CDR2 FQNEAQ, per germline (reference sequence). CDR3 sequence (DNA): TGTGCCGGGGACTACTCCCACACAGATACGCAGTATTTT. Amino acids: CAGDYSHTDTQYF.

The rearrangement joins TRBV13 to TRBJ1-3, with D unclear. Germline V lookup: CDR1 PRHDT, CDR2 FYEKMQ (reference sequence). V lost 4 bases and J 1 base, leaving 14 bases between the germline ends. CDR3 length: 16 residues. CDR3 coding DNA: TGTGCCAGCAGCTCTCGAGGGTTTTCTTCTGGAAACACCATATATTTT. This sequence encodes CASSSRGFSSGNTIYF.

This clone was found a few times. The chain is built from TRBV6-5 and TRBJ1-1; D not resolved. The CDR3 is 12 residues long. Germline assignment: CDR1 MNHEY and CDR2 SVGAGI. The germline V and J ends were trimmed by 8 bases and 6 bases, with 13 bases remaining between them. CDR3 loop: CASSRRPPEAFF. The CDR3 bases are TGTGCCAGCTCACGAAGGCCCCCTGAAGCTTTCTTT.

This clone was observed once. The chain employs TRBV7-9 and TRBJ2-7; 15 bases match TRBD2. After removal of 5 bases from V and 7 bases from J, the junction contained 9 bases not matched to a gene. The CDR3 consists of 16 residues. Germline V gene lookup returns CDR1 SEHNR and CDR2 FQNEAQ (reference sequence). The CDR3 protein is CASSPRTSGRGDEQYF. The CDR3 DNA follows: TGTGCCAGCAGCCCCCGGACTAGCGGGAGGGGAGATGAGCAGTACTTC.

The rearrangement uses TRBV4-2 and TRBJ2-3; D is unclear. Germline lookup yields CDR1 LGHNA and CDR2 YNFKEQ. The CDR3 contains 15 residues. V was cut by 0 bases and J by 10 bases, with 17 bases left in between. The CDR3 bases are TGTGCCAGCAGCCAAGAGATAGACCTAGGGAACTCGCAGTATTTT. It yields the protein CASSQEIDLGNSQYF.

This chain connects TRBV6-5 to TRBJ2-7; D not resolved. V was clipped by 4 bases and J by 3 bases, with 4 bases between them. Germline loops: CDR1 MNHEY, CDR2 SVGAGI. CDR3 length: 11 residues. CDR3 DNA: TGTGCCAGCAGTTTAGGCTACGAGCAGTACTTC. This codes for CASSLGYEQYF.

CDR3 bases: TGTGCCAGCAGTACTCACAGGGGTGGAAACACCATATATTTT. Translating it yields CASSTHRGGNTIYF. V gene TRBV6-6 combines with J gene TRBJ1-3; 7 bases are a match to TRBD1. Germline V CDR1 and CDR2: MNHNY, SVGAGI (reference sequence). The ends lost 5 bases at V and 3 bases at J; junction bases unmatched: 4. The CDR3 spans 14 residues.

This chain uses TRBV5-1 with TRBJ2-1, with D possibly being TRBD1 or TRBD2 (5 bases each). The germline V and J ends were trimmed by 5 bases and 2 bases, with 17 bases remaining between them. The CDR3 length is 16 residues. Germline V gives CDR1 SGHRS, CDR2 YFSETQ. DNA of the CDR3: TGCGCCAGCAGAGATGAGAGGCAGGGACCCTACAATGAGCAGTTCTTC. This codes for CASRDERQGPYNEQFF.

The chain employs TRBV19 and TRBJ2-2; 9 bases agree with TRBD1. After removal of 9 bases from V and 1 base from J, the junction contained 9 bases not matched to a gene. The V gene's germline CDR1 is LNHDA and CDR2 SQIVND (reference sequence). This CDR3 is 16 amino acids long. CDR3 DNA sequence: TGTGCCAGCCGAACGGACAGGGGTGGGAACACCGGGGAGCTGTTTTTT. Translated: CASRTDRGGNTGELFF.

The rearrangement uses TRBV5-1 and TRBJ2-5; D is unresolved. V lost 0 bases, J lost 5 bases, and 11 bases lay in between. The CDR3 has 14 residues. CDR1 and CDR2 from the germline V gene are SGHRS and YFSETQ. The DNA of the CDR3 is TGCGCCAGCAGCTTGGGAGGAAGGGCCGAGACCCAGTACTTC. Its translation is CASSLGGRAETQYF.

The rearrangement links TRBV6-6 to TRBJ1-1; D gene ambiguous. The CDR3 contains 9 residues. Trimming removed 6 bases from V and 13 bases from J, with 9 bases in between. Germline V lookup: CDR1 MNHNY, CDR2 SVGAGI (reference sequence). The CDR3 here is CASSARVFF. As DNA, the CDR3 is TGTGCCAGCAGCGCCCGGGTTTTCTTT.

The rearrangement joins TRBV27 to TRBJ2-1; D remains unclear. The V end lost 0 bases, the J end lost 8 bases, and 11 bases lay between the germline ends. This CDR3 is 14 amino acids long. Germline V gene sequence: CDR1 MNHEY, CDR2 SMNVEV (reference sequence). CDR3: CASSLSSLIYEQFF. The CDR3 nucleotides read TGTGCCAGCAGTTTATCAAGTCTTATCTATGAGCAGTTCTTC.

The V and J genes are TRBV27 and TRBJ2-7; possibly TRBD2 for D (5 bases). The V end was cut by 0 bases, the J end by 2 bases, with 8 bases between. The CDR3 contains 14 residues. Germline loops: CDR1 MNHEY, CDR2 SMNVEV (reference sequence). The CDR3 DNA reads as TGTGCCAGCAGTTTATCTAGAGCGGCCTACGAGCAGTACTTC. It is translated as CASSLSRAAYEQYF.

V is TRBV6-5 and J is TRBJ2-2; D tentatively reads TRBD1 or TRBD2 (6 bases each). With 6 bases removed from V and 0 bases from J, the gap between germline ends came to 8 bases. The CDR3 runs to 14 residues. Germline CDR1 MNHEY, CDR2 SVGAGI. The CDR3 DNA reads as TGTGCCAGCAGGGGGGGCGCGAACACCGGGGAGCTGTTTTTT. Protein product: CASRGGANTGELFF.

The chain uses TRBV7-9 and TRBJ2-5, with 15 bases lining up with TRBD2. Germline V gene lookup returns CDR1 SEHNR and CDR2 FQNEAQ (reference sequence). This CDR3 contains 17 residues. V lost 5 bases and J lost 5; bases outside the gene matches: 9. CDR3 coding DNA: TGTGCCAGCAGCCCCGGACTAGCGGGGGGGCCTGGGGAGACCCAGTACTTC. Its protein product is CASSPGLAGGPGETQYF.

The V call is TRBV5-1, the J call TRBJ2-3; 7 bases map to TRBD1. In germline, CDR1 is SGHRS, CDR2 YFSETQ. J was trimmed by 4 bases and V by 4 bases; bases with no gene match: 3. This CDR3 contains 13 residues. CDR3 in DNA: TGCGCCAGCAGCATACAGGGGTCAGATACGCAGTATTTT. This translates into CASSIQGSDTQYF.

Comments on this clone: Different DNA sequences within this sample yield the same CDR3. The V and J genes are TRBV7-2 and TRBJ2-1; D call uncertain. Germline V gene data show CDR1 as SGHTA and CDR2 as FQGNSA. The germline V and J ends were trimmed by 1 base and 2 bases, with 6 bases remaining between them. CDR3 length equals 14 residues. DNA of the CDR3: TGTGCCAGCAGCTTAGGTCAGGCCTACAATGAGCAGTTCTTC. It translates to CASSLGQAYNEQFF.

The genes are TRBV30 and TRBJ2-5, with 15 bases fitting TRBD2. The CDR3 consists of 16 residues. Germline V gene lookup returns CDR1 GTSNPN and CDR2 SVGIG (reference sequence). V shed 1 base and J 4 bases; nucleotides not matched to a gene: 4. The CDR3 DNA sequence: TGTGCCTGGAGTGGGACTAGCGGGAGGGTAGGAGAGACCCAGTACTTC. Translating gives CAWSGTSGRVGETQYF.

The V gene is TRBV4-1, the J gene TRBJ1-3; D might be TRBD1 (5 bases). Germline loops: CDR1 MGHRA, CDR2 YSYEKL. V gave up 4 bases and J gave up 0 bases, with 7 bases separating them. This CDR3 has 14 amino acids. CDR3: CASSLGASGNTIYF. The CDR3 nucleotides read TGCGCCAGCAGCCTAGGGGCCTCTGGAAACACCATATATTTT.